One sample yielded the 9 T cell receptor beta chains listed below, sequenced in a study of memory CD4+ T cells and cytomegalovirus serostatus. Sequencing used immunoSEQ multiplex PCR; TCRdb keeps in-frame clones, though not all of them. The repertoire holds some 64,000 clones, approximately 85% seen once, with around 0.9% in the top ten. The sort gate was single viable CD3+CD4+CD8-CD45RO+ cells for memory CD4+ T cells. The material sequenced was memory CD4+ T cells from blood. The source of these receptors is an adult in good health and CMV-seronegative.

The chain links TRBV18 to TRBJ1-2; D is unclear. CDR1 and CDR2 (germline): KGHSH, LQKENI. The germline V and J ends were trimmed by 5 bases and 10 bases, with 20 bases remaining between them. The CDR3 spans 14 residues. CDR3 protein: CASSTEGGYSAYTF. The CDR3, as DNA: TGTGCCAGCTCAACTGAGGGCGGTTACTCAGCCTACACCTTC.

J is TRBJ2-3 and V is TRBV30, with unresolved D. The ends were cut back, 5 bases at V and 9 bases at J, with 15 bases in the middle. Per the germline V gene, CDR1 is GTSNPN and CDR2 is SVGIG (reference sequence). CDR3 length: 12 residues. CDR3 protein: CAWGENPKTQYF. The DNA of the CDR3 is TGTGCCTGGGGAGAGAACCCCAAGACGCAGTATTTT.

The chain employs TRBV7-2 and TRBJ1-2; 7 bases align to TRBD1. V was pared by 5 bases and J by 8 bases, with 5 bases of the junction left unmatched. Germline values: CDR1 SGHTA, CDR2 FQGNSA. The CDR3 loop spans 12 amino acids. CDR3: CASSTRDSGYTF. DNA of the CDR3: TGTGCCAGCAGCACCCGGGACAGCGGCTACACCTTC. The whole variable domain, filled in from reference TRBV7-2 and TRBJ1-2, reads GAGVSQSPSNKVTEKGKDVELRCDPISGHTALYWYRQSLGQGLEFLIYFQGNSAPDKSGLPSDRFSAERTGGSVSTLTIQRTQQEDSAVYLCASSTRDSGYTFGSGTRLTVV.

The CDR3 region has the DNA TGTGCCAGTAGTTTGGGGACGGTGAACACTGAAGCTTTCTTT. This encodes CASSLGTVNTEAFF. The chain carries TRBV19 and TRBJ1-1; tentative D call: TRBD1 (5 bases). Germline values: CDR1 LNHDA, CDR2 SQIVND (reference sequence). The CDR3 has 14 amino acids. Trimming left V 5 bases short and J 0 bases short, with 10 bases between. Complete variable domain (other parts from reference TRBV19 and TRBJ1-1): DGGITQSPKYLFRKEGQNVTLSCEQNLNHDAMYWYRQDPGQGLRLIYYSQIVNDFQKGDIAEGYSVSREKKESFPLTVTSAQKNPTAFYLCASSLGTVNTEAFFGQGTRLTVV.

The genes are TRBV28 and TRBJ2-1, with D possibly TRBD1 on 5 matching bases. Germline V gene lookup returns CDR1 MDHEN and CDR2 SYDVKM. The CDR3 extends over 12 amino acids. Trimming removed 7 bases from V and 8 bases from J, with 12 bases in between. CDR3 sequence (DNA): TGTGCCAGCACCGTAACAGGCGATGAGCAGTTCTTC. Protein product: CASTVTGDEQFF.

The rearrangement joins TRBV9 to TRBJ1-2, with D possibly TRBD1 on 6 matching bases. Trimming shortened V by 2 bases and J by 4 bases, and 15 bases separated the two germline ends. This CDR3 spans 15 amino acids. Germline V gives CDR1 SGDLS, CDR2 YYNGEE. The CDR3 DNA sequence: TGTGCCAGCAGCGTCGATTCGGGGGGCGCCTATGGCTACACCTTC. Translating gives CASSVDSGGAYGYTF.

This clone has just one count. The chain uses TRBV15 and TRBJ1-3, with D unclear. V was shortened by 6 bases and J by 0 bases, with 9 bases between the two germline ends. The CDR3 is 14 amino acids. CDR1 and CDR2 from the germline V gene are LNHNV and YYDKDF (reference sequence). In DNA, the CDR3 is TGTGCCACCAGTCAGGTTGACTCTGGAAACACCATATATTTT. It translates to CATSQVDSGNTIYF.

This clone was recorded once. The chain has TRBV5-1 and TRBJ2-6; 9 bases align to TRBD1. The junction had 7 bases not matched to a gene; V was cut back by 6 bases and J by 0 bases. The germline V gene has CDR1 SGHRS and CDR2 YFSETQ. This CDR3 comprises 17 residues. In DNA form, the CDR3 reads TGCGCCAGCAATTACGGACAGGGGAGCTCTGGGGCCAACGTCCTGACTTTC. Translating gives CASNYGQGSSGANVLTF. Combining the CDR3 with reference TRBV5-1 and TRBJ2-6 gives the whole variable domain KAGVTQTPRYLIKTRGQQVTLSCSPISGHRSVSWYQQTPGQGLQFLFEYFSETQRNKGNFPGRFSGRQFSNSRSEMNVSTLELGDSALYLCASNYGQGSSGANVLTFGAGSRLTVL.

The table lists this clone with a few counts. The chain combines TRBV28 with TRBJ1-1; 7 positions match TRBD1. The CDR3 contains 18 residues. The germline V gene has CDR1 MDHEN and CDR2 SYDVKM. The J segment lost 7 bases and the V segment lost 1 base, leaving 18 bases of the junction unmatched. CDR3 loop: CASSLFGGRGRRKIEAFF. The CDR3 nucleotides read TGTGCCAGCAGTTTATTCGGGGGGAGGGGGCGGAGAAAGATTGAAGCTTTCTTT.